The entry below gives a single T cell receptor (beta chain) sequence along with its context. Here immunoSEQ multiplex PCR was the method, and the copy in TCRdb shows in-frame clones only, minus some. The sample consists of tens of thousands of clones, just under 90% of them appearing once. Germline CDR1 is SGHDT and CDR2 is YYEEEE. This CDR3 region has 12 residues. Trimming removed 2 bases at V and 6 bases at J, with 9 bases between. The data derive from a study of OX40 agonist ivuxolimab in advanced cancers. Study-level information: Partial responses occurred in three patients (one hepatocellular carcinoma, two cutaneous melanoma).

The sample here was CD4+ or CD8+ T cells sorted from blood, taken in a trial of the OX40 agonist ivuxolimab. The V call is TRBV5-6, the J call TRBJ2-7; D gene uncertain. This TCR was recovered from an adult with an advanced solid tumor such as melanoma, head and neck, liver or kidney cancer. This CDR3 reads CASSLDRFEQYF. The CDR3 DNA reads as TGTGCCAGCAGCTTAGACCGTTTCGAGCAGTACTTC.